A selection of T cell receptor beta chains follows, all from one sample in a study of glioma-infiltrating T cells. TCRdb re-called the multiplex PCR reads with MiXCR, one entry per CDR3 protein. The data contain some 85,000 distinct CDR3 sequences, 23% of them singletons. The sample consisted of glioma tissue, nonneoplastic brain tissue, or PBMCs (not recorded which). These receptors were taken from a human donor with low-grade glioma or glioblastoma, undergoing nonglioma brain surgery, or in good health (not recorded which). Each CDR3 is given with its conserved first and last residue. D genes are given only for firm matches. Some rows have no size entry. The others give once, few or many, or a class for an expanded clone.

CDR3 length,J gene,clone size,V gene,D gene,CDR3 protein,CDR3 DNA
15,TRBJ2-1,.,TRBV20-1,.,CSARDSVGATYEQFF,TGCAGTGCTAGAGATTCGGTAGGAGCAACCTATGAGCAGTTCTTC
17,TRBJ1-3,many,TRBV12-3/TRBV12-4,.,CASSLRVRFELGNTIYF,TGTGCCAGCAGTTTACGGGTTCGGTTTGAGCTTGGAAACACCATATATTTT
12,TRBJ1-1,medium-sized,TRBV20-1,.,CSASRVVAEAFF,TGCAGTGCCAGTCGGGTGGTGGCTGAAGCTTTCTTT
13,TRBJ1-5,few,TRBV19,TRBD1,CASTWTGDQPQHF,TGTGCCAGTACTTGGACAGGGGATCAGCCCCAGCATTTT
13,TRBJ1-1,.,TRBV6-2/TRBV6-3,.,CASTAGLNTEALF,TGTGCCAGCACGGCGGGACTTAACACTGAAGCCCTCTTT
17,TRBJ2-1,many,TRBV4-2,TRBD2,CASSGVLAGGGNNEQFF,TGTGCCAGCAGCGGAGTCCTCGCGGGGGGGGGGAACAATGAGCAGTTCTTC
13,TRBJ2-1,.,TRBV7-9,.,CASSLYSGAEQFF,TGTGCCAGCAGCTTATATTCAGGTGCTGAGCAGTTCTTC
14,TRBJ1-1,few,TRBV2,.,CASSRRTVNTEAFF,TGTGCCAGCAGCCGACGGACGGTGAACACTGAAGCTTTCTTT
13,TRBJ2-7,many,TRBV18,.,CASSPNSRYEQYF,TGTGCCAGCTCACCTAACAGTCGCTACGAGCAGTACTTC
14,TRBJ2-5,few,TRBV5-4,.,CASSFMAAGETQYF,TGTGCCAGCAGCTTTATGGCGGCTGGGGAGACCCAGTACTTC
13,TRBJ1-1,many,TRBV2,.,CASSQLRYTEAFF,TGTGCCAGCAGTCAACTTCGGTACACTGAAGCTTTCTTT
14,TRBJ2-3,.,TRBV18,.,CASSPVGSTDTQYF,TGTGCCAGCTCACCCGTAGGGAGCACAGATACGCAGTATTTT
15,TRBJ2-3,many,TRBV20-1,.,CSARDGGAGRGTQYF,TGCAGTGCTAGAGATGGAGGGGCGGGAAGGGGTACGCAGTATTTT
16,TRBJ2-3,few,TRBV5-1,TRBD1,CASSLPQGVLTDTQYF,TGCGCCAGCAGCTTACCACAGGGGGTCCTCACAGATACGCAGTATTTT
15,TRBJ2-7,.,TRBV5-1,TRBD1,CASSLGDSDYYEQYF,TGCGCCAGCAGCTTGGGGGACAGCGACTACTACGAGCAGTACTTC
16,TRBJ2-3,.,TRBV5-1,.,CASSIQTGRGTDTQYF,TGCGCCAGCAGCATACAGACAGGGCGGGGGACAGATACGCAGTATTTT
13,TRBJ1-5,many,TRBV12-3/TRBV12-4,.,CASSYRETQPQHF,TGTGCCAGCAGCTACAGGGAAACCCAGCCCCAGCATTTT
15,TRBJ2-4,.,TRBV2,TRBD2,CASRNGRELLNIQYF,TGTGCCAGCAGGAACGGGAGGGAGCTCTTGAACATTCAGTACTTC
15,TRBJ1-1,.,TRBV10-1,TRBD1,CASNSDRRMNTEAFF,TGCGCCAGCAATTCGGACAGGAGAATGAACACTGAAGCTTTCTTT
12,TRBJ2-3,many,TRBV2,.,CASSVTTDTQYF,TGTGCCAGCAGTGTAACCACAGATACGCAGTATTTT
15,TRBJ2-1,.,TRBV5-8,TRBD2,CVSSLTSGSGNEQFF,TGTGTTAGCAGCTTGACTAGCGGGAGTGGCAATGAGCAGTTCTTC
14,TRBJ2-7,.,TRBV19,TRBD2,CASTLAGGSHEQYF,TGTGCCAGTACCCTAGCGGGAGGTAGCCACGAGCAGTACTTC
14,TRBJ2-1,few,TRBV29-1,.,CSVDSGAIYNEQFF,TGCAGCGTTGACTCGGGGGCTATCTACAATGAGCAGTTCTTC
14,TRBJ1-2,many,TRBV7-9,TRBD1,CASSLTGTGYGYTF,TGTGCCAGCAGCTTGACCGGGACAGGGTACGGCTACACCTTC
14,TRBJ1-1,many,TRBV6-1,.,CASSYAKGVTEAFF,TGTGCCAGCAGTTATGCGAAGGGTGTTACTGAAGCTTTCTTT
13,TRBJ1-2,many,TRBV6-6,.,CASSYSMAGGYTF,TGTGCCAGCAGTTACTCGATGGCGGGTGGCTACACCTTC
15,TRBJ2-3,many,TRBV6-1,TRBD2,CASSRQGLTTDTQYF,TGTGCCAGCAGTCGCCAGGGACTAACCACAGATACGCAGTATTTT
15,TRBJ1-4,few,TRBV7-2,.,CASSSSRAGNEKLFF,TGTGCCAGCAGCTCAAGCAGGGCAGGGAATGAAAAACTGTTTTTT
15,TRBJ2-3,many,TRBV6-2/TRBV6-3,TRBD2,CASSFPGTSGDTQYF,TGTGCCAGCAGTTTCCCAGGGACTAGCGGAGATACGCAGTATTTT
16,TRBJ1-6,.,TRBV5-6,TRBD1,CASSLHRGTYNSPLHF,TGTGCCAGCAGCCTGCACAGGGGTACCTATAATTCACCCCTCCACTTT
11,TRBJ2-1,.,TRBV29-1,.,CSVTLLSEQFF,TGCAGCGTGACCCTTTTGTCGGAGCAGTTCTTC
16,TRBJ2-5,many,TRBV7-6,.,CASSFPGLPLGKTQYF,TGTGCCAGCAGTTTCCCGGGACTCCCGCTCGGAAAGACCCAGTACTTC
14,TRBJ2-7,many,TRBV4-2,.,CASSQDAQSYEQYF,TGTGCCAGCAGCCAAGATGCGCAGAGCTACGAGCAGTACTTC
13,TRBJ1-1,medium-sized,TRBV20-1,TRBD1,CSAGQGGGTEAFF,TGCAGTGCAGGACAGGGAGGAGGAACTGAAGCTTTCTTT
13,TRBJ1-1,few,TRBV13,.,CASSLVGGAESFF,TGTGCCAGCAGCTTAGTTGGAGGGGCCGAGTCTTTCTTT
13,TRBJ1-3,many,TRBV20-1,TRBD1,CSVAGTGSNTIYF,TGCAGTGTAGCCGGGACAGGGAGTAACACCATATATTTT
16,TRBJ1-1,many,TRBV4-1,.,CASSQDRGNMNTEAFF,TGCGCCAGCAGCCAAGATCGGGGGAACATGAACACTGAAGCTTTCTTT
19,TRBJ1-2,.,TRBV4-2,.,CASSQGFSSVSFPGYGYTF,TGTGCCAGCAGCCAAGGATTTTCATCGGTCTCCTTCCCTGGGTATGGCTACACCTTC
16,TRBJ2-5,many,TRBV6-1,TRBD2,CASSPHSGGLQETQYF,TGTGCCAGCAGTCCACATAGCGGGGGGCTCCAAGAGACCCAGTACTTC